This T cell receptor beta chain stems from a study of response to subunit inactivated influenza vaccine. Overall study findings and caveats: The authors suggested that every seasonal influenza vaccination recruits few new T cells.

Trimming removed 1 base at V and 3 bases at J, with 12 bases between. There are 15 residues in the CDR3. Germline V CDR1 and CDR2: MGHRA, YSYEKL. MiXCR, run by TCRdb on the RT-PCR reads, gives a single entry per CDR3 protein. Among around 850,000 distinct CDR3 sequences listed, under 20% were seen once. As regards this clonotype: Its antigen is undetermined.

The V call is TRBV4-1, the J call TRBJ1-2, with no clear D. This clonotype was sampled from a man in his fifties or sixties who received an inactivated influenza vaccine. Source: PBMCs from blood, taken 5 days after vaccination. The CDR3 nucleotides read TGCGCCAGCAGCCAAGCCCCTGCGGGCCACTATGGCTACACCTTC. Translated: CASSQAPAGHYGYTF.